This T cell receptor (beta chain) was captured by sequencing in a study of blood T cell repertoires in COVID-19. Turning to the study itself: Researchers got acute and convalescent COVID-19 samples from the United States, Italy and Spain. Nucleic acid was either cDNA or gDNA, and it came from T cells, B-cell-depleted T cells, or PBMCs.

The CDR3 has 16 residues. Trimming stripped 1 base from V and 3 bases from J, with 13 bases between. Germline V gene lookup returns CDR1 SGHDT and CDR2 YYEEEE. Authors' analysis steps: Scientists estimated how many nucleated cells there were by amplifying reference gene primers. TCRdb's table, derived via immunoSEQ multiplex PCR, lists solely in-frame clones and lacks some. V, J and clone size are those of that table, while D and trimming were read from the DNA. The sample has about 89,000 clones, roughly 87% seen once. Input material: peripheral blood. This rearrangement joins TRBV5-6 to TRBJ2-2; no firm D call. The receptor's source is a male donor with acute or convalescent COVID-19. CDR3 protein: CASSLTGMRYTGELFF. Here the CDR3 DNA reads TGTGCCAGCAGCTTGACCGGTATGAGGTACACCGGGGAGCTGTTTTTT.